This TCR beta chain was found in a study of T cell changes during pregnancy in multiple sclerosis. Germline V lookup: CDR1 SGHRS, CDR2 YFSETQ. This CDR3 is 14 amino acids long. V gave up 1 base and J gave up 3 bases, with 10 bases separating them. Clones were sequenced by immunoSEQ multiplex PCR, and TCRdb holds only the in-frame ones, with some missing. The repertoire holds more than 85,000 clones, with just under 95% as singletons. This rearrangement joins TRBV5-1 to TRBJ1-1, with D maybe TRBD1 (5 bases). This TCR was recovered from a female donor in good health, enrolled as a control in a pregnancy study. Sequencing was performed on peripheral blood, taken in the third trimester of pregnancy. The CDR3 DNA reads as TGCGCCAGCAGCTTGCACTCGGGGGACACTGAAGCTTTCTTT. It yields the protein CASSLHSGDTEAFF.